The following is a TCR beta chain sequence with its context. Generated by immunoSEQ multiplex PCR, the TCRdb table keeps only in-frame clones and is missing some. The top ten hold over 0.2% of the sample, which has hundreds of thousands of clones, roughly 96% seen once. The data belong to a study of shared clonotypes between healthy human individuals. The naive CD8 fraction comprised CD45RO-negative cells positively selected for CCR7 and excluded terminally differentiated effector memory CD45RA+ cells. Germline V CDR1 and CDR2: MDHEN, SYDVKM. J gave up 6 bases and V 5 bases, and 8 bases lay outside the gene matches. The length of the CDR3 is 16 residues.

Source material: naive CD8+ T cells sorted from blood. The sequence was obtained from a man aged 30 to 45 in good health. The V gene is TRBV28, the J gene TRBJ2-1; 12 bases fit TRBD2. CDR3 region: CASSTQLAGGSNEQFF. CDR3 coding DNA: TGTGCCAGCAGTACACAACTAGCGGGAGGATCCAATGAGCAGTTCTTC.